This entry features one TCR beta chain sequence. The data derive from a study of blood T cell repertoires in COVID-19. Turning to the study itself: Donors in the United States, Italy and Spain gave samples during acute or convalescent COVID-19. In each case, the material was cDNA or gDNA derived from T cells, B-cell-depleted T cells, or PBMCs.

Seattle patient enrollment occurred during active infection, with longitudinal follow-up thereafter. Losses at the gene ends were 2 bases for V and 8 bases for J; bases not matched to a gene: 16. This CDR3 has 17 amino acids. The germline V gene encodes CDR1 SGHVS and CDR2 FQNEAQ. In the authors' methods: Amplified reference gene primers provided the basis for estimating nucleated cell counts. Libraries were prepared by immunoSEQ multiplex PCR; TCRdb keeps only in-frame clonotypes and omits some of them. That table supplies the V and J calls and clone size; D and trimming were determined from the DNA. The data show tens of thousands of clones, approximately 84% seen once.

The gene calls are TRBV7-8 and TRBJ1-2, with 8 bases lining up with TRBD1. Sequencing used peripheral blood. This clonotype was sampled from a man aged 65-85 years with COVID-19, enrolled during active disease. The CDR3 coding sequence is TGTGCCAGCAGCTTAAATCAGGGGGCAGGGGCCGGTGGCGGCTACACCTTC. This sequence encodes CASSLNQGAGAGGGYTF.